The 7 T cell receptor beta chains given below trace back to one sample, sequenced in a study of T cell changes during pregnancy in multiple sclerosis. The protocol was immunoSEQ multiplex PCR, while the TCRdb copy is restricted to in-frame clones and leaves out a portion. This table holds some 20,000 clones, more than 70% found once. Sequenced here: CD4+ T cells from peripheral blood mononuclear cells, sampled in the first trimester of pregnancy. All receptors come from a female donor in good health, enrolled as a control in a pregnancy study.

The chain's CDR3 is CASSSYRAQETQYF. The CDR3, as DNA: TGTGCCAGCAGCTCCTACAGGGCCCAAGAGACCCAGTACTTC. The chain uses TRBV7-2 and TRBJ2-5; maybe TRBD1 (6 bases). V lost 4 bases and J 1 base, leaving 10 bases between the germline ends. CDR1 is SGHTA, CDR2 FQGNSA, per germline. The CDR3 loop spans 14 amino acids.

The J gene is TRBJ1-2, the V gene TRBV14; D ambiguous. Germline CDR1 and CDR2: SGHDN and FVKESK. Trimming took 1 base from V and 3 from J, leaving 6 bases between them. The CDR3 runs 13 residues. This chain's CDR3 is CASSQVGYYGYTF. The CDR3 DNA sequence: TGTGCCAGCAGCCAAGTCGGGTACTATGGCTACACCTTC.

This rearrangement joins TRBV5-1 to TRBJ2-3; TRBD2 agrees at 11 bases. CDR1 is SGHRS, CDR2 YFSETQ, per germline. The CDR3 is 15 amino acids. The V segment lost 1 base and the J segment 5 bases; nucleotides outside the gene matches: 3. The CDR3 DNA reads TGCGCCAGCAGCTTGCGGGGACTAGCGGTAGATACGCAGTATTTT. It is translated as CASSLRGLAVDTQYF.

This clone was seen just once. CDR3 in amino acids: CSVEGRGSGGEKLFF. CDR3 nucleotide sequence: TGCAGCGTTGAAGGGCGCGGGAGCGGGGGGGAAAAACTGTTTTTT. The chain links TRBV29-1 to TRBJ1-4; TRBD1 might be the D (5 bases). With 1 base removed from V and 8 bases from J, the gap between germline ends came to 17 bases. Germline loops: CDR1 SQVTM, CDR2 ANQGSEA. The CDR3 covers 15 residues.

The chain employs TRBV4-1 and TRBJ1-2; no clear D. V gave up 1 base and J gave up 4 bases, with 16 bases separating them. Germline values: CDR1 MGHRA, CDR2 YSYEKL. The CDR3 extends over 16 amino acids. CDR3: CASSQVWARITYGYTF. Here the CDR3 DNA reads TGCGCCAGCAGCCAAGTTTGGGCCAGGATCACCTATGGCTACACCTTC.

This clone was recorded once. The CDR3 is CAWSVLVIPGNTIYF. The CDR3 DNA follows: TGTGCCTGGAGTGTACTGGTAATCCCTGGAAACACCATATATTTT. The chain uses TRBV30 and TRBJ1-3; D gene ambiguous. Trimming removed 0 bases from V and 2 bases from J, with 11 bases in between. This CDR3 has 15 amino acids. Per the germline V gene, CDR1 is GTSNPN and CDR2 is SVGIG (reference sequence).

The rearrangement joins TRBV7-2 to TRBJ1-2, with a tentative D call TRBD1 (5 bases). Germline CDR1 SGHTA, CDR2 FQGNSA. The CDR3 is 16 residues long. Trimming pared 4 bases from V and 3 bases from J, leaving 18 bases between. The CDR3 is CASSSWGSPGDYGYTF. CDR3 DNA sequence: TGTGCCAGCAGCTCTTGGGGCAGCCCAGGTGACTATGGCTACACCTTC.